This T cell receptor beta chain was identified during a study of T cell changes during pregnancy in multiple sclerosis. Repertoires were generated with immunoSEQ multiplex PCR, while TCRdb's copy carries only in-frame clones and drops some. The profile shows over 45,000 clones, roughly 93% of them singletons. V gave up 5 bases and J gave up 12 bases, with 17 bases separating them. Germline assignment: CDR1 SGHVS and CDR2 FNYEAQ. This CDR3 is built from 13 residues. The TCR was taken from a female donor with multiple sclerosis, enrolled in a pregnancy study. The gene calls are TRBV7-6 and TRBJ1-3, with a possible D match to TRBD1 (5 bases). The sequenced sample was CD8+ T cells from peripheral blood mononuclear cells, obtained in the third trimester of pregnancy. The CDR3 nucleotides are TGTGCCAGCAGCGCCGGCGGAGGGGACGGCATATATTTT. Translating it yields CASSAGGGDGIYF.